This TCR beta chain came from a study of Graves' ophthalmopathy and Graves' hyperthyroidism. This clonotype appeared a single time. RNA transcripts provided the template for amplifying TCR beta CDR3 regions. After a first-round RT-PCR with HTBI primers, a second-round multiplex PCR was run. Each CDR3 protein gets one entry after TCRdb re-called the multiplex PCR reads with MiXCR. Among 210,000 or so distinct CDR3 sequences, about 32% were seen once, and the ten largest hold 9.1%. This CDR3 comprises 15 residues. V lost 7 bases and J lost 6; bases outside the gene matches: 14. Germline V CDR1 and CDR2: MDHEN, SYDVKM. With a duration under 3 months, ophthalmopathy in the donors showed moderate-to-severe activity, CAS ≥3 and NOSPECS ≥4.

This clonotype originated in a man aged 50 to 60 with Graves' ophthalmopathy. What was sequenced was peripheral blood. The rearrangement joins TRBV28 to TRBJ1-1; 7 nucleotides agree with TRBD1. The CDR3 DNA reads as TGTGCCAGCAACCCCTTATTGAGGGGGCACTCTGAAGCTTTCTTT. Protein sequence: CASNPLLRGHSEAFF.